The 19 T cell receptor beta chains in this list originate from one sample, sequenced in a study of blood T cell repertoires in COVID-19. The assay was immunoSEQ multiplex PCR, and TCRdb's table has in-frame clones only and misses some. The data contain 310,000 or so clones, approximately 90% of them singletons. What was sequenced was PBMCs or T cells enriched from blood (not recorded which). The receptors were sampled from a woman between 40 and 55 years old who had recovered from COVID-19.

This sequence joins TRBV15 and TRBJ2-7, with TRBD2 matching over 7 bases. The V gene's germline CDR1 is LNHNV and CDR2 YYDKDF (reference sequence). V dropped 5 bases and J dropped 2; count of bases not matched to a gene: 6. This CDR3 region has 14 residues. The CDR3 here is CATSGGDYAYEQYF. The CDR3 nucleotides read TGTGCCACCAGCGGGGGGGACTATGCCTACGAGCAGTACTTC.

This chain joins TRBV6-2 or TRBV6-3 and TRBJ2-2; 7 bases are shared with TRBD2. CDR1 and CDR2 (germline): MNHEY, SVGEGT. The CDR3 has 16 amino acids. Trimming at V came to 3 bases and at J to 4 bases, leaving 8 bases not matched to a gene. In nucleotides, the CDR3 is TGTGCCAGCAGTTATGGGCGGGAGTCGGGCACCGGGGAGCTGTTTTTT. Translating gives CASSYGRESGTGELFF.

V usage is TRBV7-2 and J usage is TRBJ2-5, with D tentatively TRBD2 (6 bases). The CDR3 is 15 residues long. Germline CDR1 reads SGHTA; CDR2 reads FQGNSA. V lost 5 bases to trimming and J lost 3 bases, with 16 bases between them. The CDR3 sequence: CASSLKGGEEETQYF. CDR3 nucleotides: TGTGCCAGCAGCCTCAAGGGTGGGGAGGAAGAGACCCAGTACTTC. The whole variable domain, filled in from reference TRBV7-2 and TRBJ2-5, reads GAGVSQSPSNKVTEKGKDVELRCDPISGHTALYWYRQSLGQGLEFLIYFQGNSAPDKSGLPSDRFSAERTGGSVSTLTIQRTQQEDSAVYLCASSLKGGEEETQYFGPGTRLLVL.

The J gene is TRBJ2-4, the V gene TRBV27; 7 bases fit TRBD1. The CDR3 totals 13 residues. CDR1 and CDR2 from the germline V gene are MNHEY and SMNVEV (reference sequence). Trimming at V came to 9 bases and at J to 0 bases, leaving 2 bases not matched to a gene. The CDR3 spells CASRDRAKNIQYF. The CDR3 DNA is TGTGCCAGTAGGGACAGAGCCAAAAACATTCAGTACTTC.

The chain carries TRBV7-2 and TRBJ2-4, with D possibly matching TRBD2 (6 bases). In germline, CDR1 is SGHTA, CDR2 FQGNSA. The CDR3 contains 15 residues. Trimming cost V 6 bases and J 2 bases, with 14 bases left between them. The chain's CDR3 is CASSPQLASKNIQYF. CDR3 sequence (DNA): TGTGCCAGCAGTCCGCAGCTAGCGTCCAAAAACATTCAGTACTTC. Using reference TRBV7-2 and TRBJ2-4 for the parts outside the CDR3, the full variable domain is GAGVSQSPSNKVTEKGKDVELRCDPISGHTALYWYRQSLGQGLEFLIYFQGNSAPDKSGLPSDRFSAERTGGSVSTLTIQRTQQEDSAVYLCASSPQLASKNIQYFGAGTRLSVL.

This clone was detected once. This rearrangement joins TRBV6-5 to TRBJ2-1, with 10 bases identical to TRBD2. The V and J ends lost 2 bases and 10 bases, in that order; junction bases with no gene match: 8. The V gene's germline CDR1 is MNHEY and CDR2 SVGAGI. The length of the CDR3 is 15 residues. Here the CDR3 reads CASSYILAGVDEQFF. The CDR3 DNA is TGTGCCAGCAGTTACATCCTAGCGGGAGTCGACGAGCAGTTCTTC.

The CDR3 DNA reads as TGTGCCAGCACCCCCAATAGCGGGAGCGCGAACATTCAGTACTTC. It is translated as CASTPNSGSANIQYF. The genes are TRBV7-2 and TRBJ2-4; 9 nucleotides align to TRBD2. The CDR3 extends over 15 amino acids. Germline-derived CDR1 and CDR2 are SGHTA and FQGNSA. Germline trimming cut 7 bases from V and 7 bases from J; bases unmatched to any gene: 11.

The CDR3, as DNA: TGTGCCAGCAGTAAGGACAGGGGGACCTACAATGAGCAGTTCTTC. Protein product: CASSKDRGTYNEQFF. This chain links TRBV6-5 with TRBJ2-1; TRBD1 matches 10 bases. There are 15 residues in the CDR3. The junction had 3 bases not matched to a gene; V was cut back by 5 bases and J by 2 bases. Germline V gene data show CDR1 as MNHEY and CDR2 as SVGAGI.

V and J are TRBV9 and TRBJ2-3; 10 bases map to TRBD2. This CDR3 has 16 amino acids. The V segment lost 3 bases and the J segment 2 bases; nucleotides outside the gene matches: 6. Germline values: CDR1 SGDLS, CDR2 YYNGEE. The CDR3: CASSAWTSGNTDTQYF. The CDR3 bases are TGTGCCAGCAGCGCTTGGACTAGCGGAAACACAGATACGCAGTATTTT.

V and J are TRBV28 and TRBJ1-3, with D tentatively TRBD1 (6 bases). With 3 bases removed from V and 0 bases from J, the gap between germline ends came to 9 bases. This CDR3 is built from 15 residues. Germline CDR1 MDHEN, CDR2 SYDVKM. The CDR3: CASSFQGSSGNTIYF. The DNA for the CDR3 is TGTGCCAGCAGTTTCCAGGGGAGCTCTGGAAACACCATATATTTT.

The J gene is TRBJ2-7, the V gene TRBV27; D call uncertain. CDR3 length: 14 residues. Germline V gives CDR1 MNHEY, CDR2 SMNVEV (reference sequence). Deletions cut 2 bases from V and 1 base from J, with 9 bases between. CDR3 residues: CASSLTIHSYEQYF. CDR3 nucleotide sequence: TGTGCCAGCAGTTTAACAATTCATTCCTACGAGCAGTACTTC.

The rearrangement uses TRBV7-9 and TRBJ2-1; 7 bases fit TRBD2. Trimming at V came to 4 bases and at J to 15 bases, leaving 12 bases not matched to a gene. The CDR3 contains 13 residues. The germline V gene has CDR1 SEHNR and CDR2 FQNEAQ (reference sequence). CDR3 region: CASSSPGLGLAFF. CDR3 sequence (DNA): TGTGCCAGCAGCTCCCCTGGACTAGGTCTTGCGTTCTTC. Combining the CDR3 with reference TRBV7-9 and TRBJ2-1 gives the whole variable domain DTGVSQNPRHKITKRGQNVTFRCDPISEHNRLYWYRQTLGQGPEFLTYFQNEAQLEKSRLLSDRFSAERPKGSFSTLEIQRTEQGDSAMYLCASSSPGLGLAFFGPGTRLTVL.

This clone has only one observation. J is TRBJ1-1 and V is TRBV7-2; D not resolved. The CDR3 loop spans 16 amino acids. The germline V gene encodes CDR1 SGHTA and CDR2 FQGNSA. V lost 2 bases, J lost 1 base, and 14 bases lay in between. Here the CDR3 reads CASSLIFHPRNTEAFF. In DNA, the CDR3 is TGTGCCAGCAGCTTAATATTCCACCCGCGGAACACTGAAGCTTTCTTT. The full variable domain, its missing parts supplied by reference TRBV7-2 and TRBJ1-1, is GAGVSQSPSNKVTEKGKDVELRCDPISGHTALYWYRQSLGQGLEFLIYFQGNSAPDKSGLPSDRFSAERTGGSVSTLTIQRTQQEDSAVYLCASSLIFHPRNTEAFFGQGTRLTVV.

CDR3 nucleotide sequence: TGTGCCAGCAGCTACAGATCCAGGGGAGATACGCAGTATTTT. Residues: CASSYRSRGDTQYF. The J gene is TRBJ2-3, the V gene TRBV13; D perhaps matches TRBD1 (6 bases). This CDR3 has 14 residues. V dropped 4 bases and J dropped 5 bases, with 13 bases sitting between them. In germline, CDR1 is PRHDT, CDR2 FYEKMQ (reference sequence).

The J gene is TRBJ2-4, the V gene TRBV7-2; 10 bases agree with TRBD2. The CDR3 extends over 15 amino acids. From germline, CDR1 is SGHTA and CDR2 FQGNSA. Trimming at V came to 6 bases and at J to 4 bases, leaving 6 bases not matched to a gene. CDR3 region: CASRPTSGEKNIQYF. Written as DNA, the CDR3 is TGTGCCAGCAGGCCAACTAGCGGGGAAAAAAACATTCAGTACTTC.

This sequence joins TRBV28 and TRBJ2-7; 8 bases are shared with TRBD1. J was trimmed by 5 bases and V by 2 bases; bases with no gene match: 8. Per the germline V gene, CDR1 is MDHEN and CDR2 is SYDVKM. CDR3 length: 15 amino acids. DNA for the CDR3: TGTGCCAGCAGTTTAGGGGGCAGGGGGCTAGACGAGCAGTACTTC. It codes for CASSLGGRGLDEQYF.

The V and J genes are TRBV5-6 and TRBJ2-5; 7 nucleotides line up with TRBD2. The germline gives CDR1 SGHDT, CDR2 YYEEEE. Trimming removed 2 bases from V and 7 bases from J; junction bases left unmatched: 8. The CDR3 is 14 residues long. The CDR3 DNA follows: TGTGCCAGCAGCTTCGAGGGACCGGGAGGGACCCAGTACTTC. As protein: CASSFEGPGGTQYF.

The J gene is TRBJ2-7, the V gene TRBV7-2; 7 bases are shared with TRBD1. The junction had 5 bases not matched to a gene; V was cut back by 4 bases and J by 2 bases. The CDR3 contains 14 residues. Germline V gene sequence: CDR1 SGHTA, CDR2 FQGNSA. The chain's CDR3 is CASSSRTGAYEQYF. The CDR3 DNA reads TGTGCCAGCAGCTCCCGGACAGGAGCCTACGAGCAGTACTTC.

The rearrangement links TRBV27 to TRBJ2-1; 10 bases align to TRBD2. The V segment lost 5 bases and the J segment 9 bases; nucleotides outside the gene matches: 7. Germline V gene data show CDR1 as MNHEY and CDR2 as SMNVEV (reference sequence). CDR3 length equals 14 residues. The CDR3 reads CASSPQLAGVEQFF. The DNA for the CDR3 is TGTGCCAGCAGTCCCCAGCTAGCGGGAGTTGAGCAGTTCTTC.